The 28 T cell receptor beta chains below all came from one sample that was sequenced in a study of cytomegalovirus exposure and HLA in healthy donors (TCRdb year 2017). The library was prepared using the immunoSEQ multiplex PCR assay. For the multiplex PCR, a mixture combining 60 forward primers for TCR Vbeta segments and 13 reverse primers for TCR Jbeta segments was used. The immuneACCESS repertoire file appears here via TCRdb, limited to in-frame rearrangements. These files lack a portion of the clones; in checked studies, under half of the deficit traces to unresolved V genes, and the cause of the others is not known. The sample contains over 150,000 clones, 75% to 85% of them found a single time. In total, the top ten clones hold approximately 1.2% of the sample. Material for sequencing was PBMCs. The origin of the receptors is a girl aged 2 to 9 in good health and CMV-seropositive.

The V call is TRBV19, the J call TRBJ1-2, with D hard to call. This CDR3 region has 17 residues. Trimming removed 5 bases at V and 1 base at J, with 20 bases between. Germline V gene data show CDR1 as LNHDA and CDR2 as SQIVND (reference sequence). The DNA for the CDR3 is TGTGCCAGTAGTTCCCGCTCGGGAGGGAGAAGTAACTATGGCTACACCTTC. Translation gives CASSSRSGGRSNYGYTF.

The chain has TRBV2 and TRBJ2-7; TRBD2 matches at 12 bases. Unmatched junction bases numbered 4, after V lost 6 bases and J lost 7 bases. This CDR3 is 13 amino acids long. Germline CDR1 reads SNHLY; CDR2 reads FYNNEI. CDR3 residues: CASRPGTSGEQYF. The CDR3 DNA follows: TGTGCCAGCAGGCCCGGGACTAGCGGGGAGCAGTACTTC.

The CDR3 sequence: CASSLGRETGGFTGELFF. The CDR3 DNA follows: TGTGCCAGCAGCTTAGGAAGGGAGACGGGAGGATTCACCGGGGAGCTGTTTTTT. The chain joins TRBV7-8 to TRBJ2-2, with 7 positions matching TRBD2. Germline values: CDR1 SGHVS, CDR2 FQNEAQ. The J segment lost 4 bases and the V segment lost 1 base, leaving 12 bases of the junction unmatched. CDR3 size: 18 residues.

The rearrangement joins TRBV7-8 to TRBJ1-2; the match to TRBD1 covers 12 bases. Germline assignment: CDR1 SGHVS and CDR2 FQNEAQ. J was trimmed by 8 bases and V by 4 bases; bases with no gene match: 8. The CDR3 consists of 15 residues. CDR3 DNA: TGTGCCAGCAGCTGGGACAGGGGGCGAGATGAAGGCTACACCTTC. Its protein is CASSWDRGRDEGYTF.

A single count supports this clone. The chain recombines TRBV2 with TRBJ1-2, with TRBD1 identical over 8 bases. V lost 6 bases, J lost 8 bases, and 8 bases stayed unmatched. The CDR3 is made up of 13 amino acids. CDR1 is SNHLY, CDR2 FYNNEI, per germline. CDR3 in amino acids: CASSPTGVGGYTF. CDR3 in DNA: TGTGCCAGCAGCCCGACAGGGGTGGGCGGCTACACCTTC.

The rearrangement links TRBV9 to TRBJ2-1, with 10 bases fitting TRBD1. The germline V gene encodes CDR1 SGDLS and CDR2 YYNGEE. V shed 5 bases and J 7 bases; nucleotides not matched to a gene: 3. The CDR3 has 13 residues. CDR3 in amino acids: CASSDRGRNEQFF. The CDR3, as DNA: TGTGCCAGCAGTGACAGGGGGCGAAATGAGCAGTTCTTC. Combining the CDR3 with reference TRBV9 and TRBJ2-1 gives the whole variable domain DSGVTQTPKHLITATGQRVTLRCSPRSGDLSVYWYQQSLDQGLQFLIQYYNGEERAKGNILERFSAQQFPDLHSELNLSSLELGDSALYFCASSDRGRNEQFFGPGTRLTVL.

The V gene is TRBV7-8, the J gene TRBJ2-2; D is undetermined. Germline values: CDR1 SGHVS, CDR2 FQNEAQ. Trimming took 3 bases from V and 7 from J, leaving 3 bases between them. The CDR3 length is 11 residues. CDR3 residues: CASSFFGELFF. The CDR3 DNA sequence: TGTGCCAGCAGCTTCTTCGGGGAGCTGTTTTTT. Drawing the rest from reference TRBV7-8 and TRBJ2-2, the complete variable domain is GAGVSQSPRYKVAKRGQDVALRCDPISGHVSLFWYQQALGQGPEFLTYFQNEAQLDKSGLPSDRFFAERPEGSVSTLKIQRTQQEDSAVYLCASSFFGELFFGEGSRLTVL.

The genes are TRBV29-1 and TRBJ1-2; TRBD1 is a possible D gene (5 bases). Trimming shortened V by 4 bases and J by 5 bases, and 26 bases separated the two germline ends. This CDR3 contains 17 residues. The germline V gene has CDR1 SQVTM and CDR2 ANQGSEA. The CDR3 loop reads CSVGALLKTDRGYGYTF. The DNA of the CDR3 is TGCAGCGTTGGGGCGCTACTTAAGACGGACCGGGGGTATGGCTACACCTTC.

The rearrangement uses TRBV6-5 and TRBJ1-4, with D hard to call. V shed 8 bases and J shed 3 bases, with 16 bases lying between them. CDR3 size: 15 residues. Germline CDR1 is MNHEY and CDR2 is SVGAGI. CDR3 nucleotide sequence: TGTGCCAGCGCAATGGTCCGGGGAGCTAATGAAAAACTGTTTTTT. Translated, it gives CASAMVRGANEKLFF.

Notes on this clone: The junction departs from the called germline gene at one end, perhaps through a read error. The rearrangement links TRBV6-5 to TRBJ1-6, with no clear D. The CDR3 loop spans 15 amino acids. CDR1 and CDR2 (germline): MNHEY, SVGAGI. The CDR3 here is CASSYRDSFNSPLHF. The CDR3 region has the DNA TGTGCCAGCAGTTACCGGGATTCCTTTAATTCACCCCTCCACTTT.

The CDR3 bases are TGCGCCAGCAGAGGGGCGCTGGCTGAAGCTTTCTTT. Protein sequence: CASRGALAEAFF. The V call is TRBV5-1, the J call TRBJ1-1, with D perhaps TRBD1 (5 bases). This CDR3 contains 12 residues. Germline CDR1 and CDR2: SGHRS and YFSETQ. V shed 5 bases and J shed 6 bases, with 11 bases lying between them. The variable domain in full, with the rest retrieved from reference TRBV5-1 and TRBJ1-1, is KAGVTQTPRYLIKTRGQQVTLSCSPISGHRSVSWYQQTPGQGLQFLFEYFSETQRNKGNFPGRFSGRQFSNSRSEMNVSTLELGDSALYLCASRGALAEAFFGQGTRLTVV.

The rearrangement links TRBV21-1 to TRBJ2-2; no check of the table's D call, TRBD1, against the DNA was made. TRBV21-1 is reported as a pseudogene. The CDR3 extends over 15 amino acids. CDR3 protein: CASTRRDKESGELFF. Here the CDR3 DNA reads TGTGCCAGCACCCGCCGGGACAAAGAGTCCGGGGAGCTGTTTTTT.

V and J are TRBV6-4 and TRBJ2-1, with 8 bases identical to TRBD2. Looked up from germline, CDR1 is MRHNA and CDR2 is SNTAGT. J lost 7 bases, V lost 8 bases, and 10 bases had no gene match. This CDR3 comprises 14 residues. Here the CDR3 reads CASARTSMVNEQFF. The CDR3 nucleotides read TGTGCCAGCGCAAGGACTAGCATGGTAAATGAGCAGTTCTTC.

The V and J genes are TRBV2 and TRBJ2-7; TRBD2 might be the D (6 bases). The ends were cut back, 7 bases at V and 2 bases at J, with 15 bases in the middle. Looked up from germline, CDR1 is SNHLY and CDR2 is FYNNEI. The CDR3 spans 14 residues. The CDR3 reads CASTPLGGTYEQYF. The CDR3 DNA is TGTGCCAGCACCCCCCTTGGAGGGACCTACGAGCAGTACTTC.

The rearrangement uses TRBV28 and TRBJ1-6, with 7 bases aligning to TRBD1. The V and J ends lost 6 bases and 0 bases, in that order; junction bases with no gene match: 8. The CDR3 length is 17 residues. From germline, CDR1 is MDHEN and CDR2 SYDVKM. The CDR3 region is CASSDRAPGSYNSPLHF. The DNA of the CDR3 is TGTGCCAGCAGCGACAGGGCCCCGGGCTCCTATAATTCACCCCTCCACTTT.

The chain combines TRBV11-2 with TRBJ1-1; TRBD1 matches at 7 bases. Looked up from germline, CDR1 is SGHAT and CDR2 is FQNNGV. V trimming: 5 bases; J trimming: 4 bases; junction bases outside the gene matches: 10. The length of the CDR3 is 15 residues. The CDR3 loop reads CASSPRRQGFTEAFF. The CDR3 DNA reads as TGTGCCAGCAGCCCGAGGCGACAGGGCTTCACTGAAGCTTTCTTT.

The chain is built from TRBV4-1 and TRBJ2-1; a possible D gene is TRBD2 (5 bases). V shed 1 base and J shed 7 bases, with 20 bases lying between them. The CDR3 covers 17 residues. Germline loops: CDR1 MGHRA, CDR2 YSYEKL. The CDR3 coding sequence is TGCGCCAGCAGCCAAGCCCTACTAGTAAGAGTTTTAAATGAGCAGTTCTTC. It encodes CASSQALLVRVLNEQFF.

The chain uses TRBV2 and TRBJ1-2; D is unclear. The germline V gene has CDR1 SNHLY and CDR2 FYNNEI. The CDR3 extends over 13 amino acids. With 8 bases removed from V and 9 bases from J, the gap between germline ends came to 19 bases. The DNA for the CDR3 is TGTGCCAGCTGCGACGTGGGGAGCTACAGCTACACCTTC. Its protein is CASCDVGSYSYTF.

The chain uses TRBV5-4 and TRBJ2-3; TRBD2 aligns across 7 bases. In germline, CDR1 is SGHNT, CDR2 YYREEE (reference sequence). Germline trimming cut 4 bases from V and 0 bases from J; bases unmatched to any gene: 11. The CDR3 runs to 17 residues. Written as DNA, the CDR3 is TGTGCCAGCAGCGCCACACCTAGCGGTCTTAGCACAGATACGCAGTATTTT. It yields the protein CASSATPSGLSTDTQYF. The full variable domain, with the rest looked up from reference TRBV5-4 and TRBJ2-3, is ETGVTQSPTHLIKTRGQQVTLRCSSQSGHNTVSWYQQALGQGPQFIFQYYREEENGRGNFPPRFSGLQFPNYSSELNVNALELDDSALYLCASSATPSGLSTDTQYFGPGTRLTVL.

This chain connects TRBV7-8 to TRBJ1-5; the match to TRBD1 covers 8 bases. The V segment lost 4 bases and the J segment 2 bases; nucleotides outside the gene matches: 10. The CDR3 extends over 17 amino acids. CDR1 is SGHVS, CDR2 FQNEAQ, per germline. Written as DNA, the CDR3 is TGTGCCAGCAGCTCCATAAGGACAGGGATGGGCAATCAGCCCCAGCATTTT. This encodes CASSSIRTGMGNQPQHF.

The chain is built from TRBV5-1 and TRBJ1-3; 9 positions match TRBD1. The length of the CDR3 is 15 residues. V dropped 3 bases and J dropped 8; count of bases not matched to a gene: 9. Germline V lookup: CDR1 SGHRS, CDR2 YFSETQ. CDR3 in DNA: TGCGCCAGCAGCTCTTCCGGGACAGGGACGGACACCATATATTTT. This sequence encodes CASSSSGTGTDTIYF.

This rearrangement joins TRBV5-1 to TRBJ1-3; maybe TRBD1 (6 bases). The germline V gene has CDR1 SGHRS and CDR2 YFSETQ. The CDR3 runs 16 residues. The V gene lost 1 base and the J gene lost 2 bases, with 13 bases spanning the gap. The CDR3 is CASSLSGVAAGNTIYF. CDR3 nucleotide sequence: TGCGCCAGCAGCTTGTCAGGGGTGGCAGCTGGAAACACCATATATTTT.

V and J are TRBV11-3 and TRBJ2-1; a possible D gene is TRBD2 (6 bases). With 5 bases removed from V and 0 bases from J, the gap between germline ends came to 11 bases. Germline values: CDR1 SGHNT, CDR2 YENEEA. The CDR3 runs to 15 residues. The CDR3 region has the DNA TGTGCCAGCAGCCTACCCGGGAGCTCCTACAATGAGCAGTTCTTC. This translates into CASSLPGSSYNEQFF.

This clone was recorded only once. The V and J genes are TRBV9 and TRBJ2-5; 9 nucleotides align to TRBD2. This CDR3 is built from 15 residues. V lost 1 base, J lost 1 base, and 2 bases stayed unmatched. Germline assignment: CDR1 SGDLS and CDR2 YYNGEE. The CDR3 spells CASSVFSGGQETQYF. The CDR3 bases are TGTGCCAGCAGCGTATTTAGCGGGGGCCAAGAGACCCAGTACTTC.

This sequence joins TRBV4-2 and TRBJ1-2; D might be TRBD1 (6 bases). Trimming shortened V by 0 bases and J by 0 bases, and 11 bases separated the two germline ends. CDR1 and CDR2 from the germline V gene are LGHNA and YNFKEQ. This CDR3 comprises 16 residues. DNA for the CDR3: TGTGCCAGCAGCCAAGATCGGGACACCCCTAACTATGGCTACACCTTC. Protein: CASSQDRDTPNYGYTF.

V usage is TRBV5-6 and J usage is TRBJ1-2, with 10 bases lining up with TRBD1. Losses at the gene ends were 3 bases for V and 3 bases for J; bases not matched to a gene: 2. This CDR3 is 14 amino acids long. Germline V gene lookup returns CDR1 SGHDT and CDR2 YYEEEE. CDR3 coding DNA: TGTGCCAGCAGCTCGGGACAGGGGTACTATGGCTACACCTTC. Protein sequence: CASSSGQGYYGYTF.

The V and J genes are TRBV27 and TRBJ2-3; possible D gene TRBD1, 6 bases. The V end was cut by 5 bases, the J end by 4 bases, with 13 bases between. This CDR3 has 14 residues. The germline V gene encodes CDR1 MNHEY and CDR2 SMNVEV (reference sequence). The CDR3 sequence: CASSRTQGPDTQYF. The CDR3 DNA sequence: TGTGCCAGCAGTCGAACCCAGGGGCCAGATACGCAGTATTTT.

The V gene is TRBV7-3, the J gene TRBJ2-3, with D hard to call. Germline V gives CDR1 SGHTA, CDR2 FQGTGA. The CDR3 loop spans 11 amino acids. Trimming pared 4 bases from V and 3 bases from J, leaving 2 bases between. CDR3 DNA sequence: TGTGCCAGCAGCTCGACAGATACGCAGTATTTT. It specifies CASSSTDTQYF.